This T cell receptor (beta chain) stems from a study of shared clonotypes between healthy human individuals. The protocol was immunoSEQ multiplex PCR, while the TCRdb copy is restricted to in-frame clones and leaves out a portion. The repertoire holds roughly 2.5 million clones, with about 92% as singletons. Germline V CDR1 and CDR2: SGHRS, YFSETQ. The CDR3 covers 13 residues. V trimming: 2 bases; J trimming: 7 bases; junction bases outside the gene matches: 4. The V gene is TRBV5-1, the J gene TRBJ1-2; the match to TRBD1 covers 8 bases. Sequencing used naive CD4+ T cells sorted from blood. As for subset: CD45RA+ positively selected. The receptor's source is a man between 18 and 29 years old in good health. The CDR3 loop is CASSFTGGSGYTF. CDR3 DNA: TGCGCCAGCAGCTTTACAGGGGGTTCTGGCTACACCTTC.